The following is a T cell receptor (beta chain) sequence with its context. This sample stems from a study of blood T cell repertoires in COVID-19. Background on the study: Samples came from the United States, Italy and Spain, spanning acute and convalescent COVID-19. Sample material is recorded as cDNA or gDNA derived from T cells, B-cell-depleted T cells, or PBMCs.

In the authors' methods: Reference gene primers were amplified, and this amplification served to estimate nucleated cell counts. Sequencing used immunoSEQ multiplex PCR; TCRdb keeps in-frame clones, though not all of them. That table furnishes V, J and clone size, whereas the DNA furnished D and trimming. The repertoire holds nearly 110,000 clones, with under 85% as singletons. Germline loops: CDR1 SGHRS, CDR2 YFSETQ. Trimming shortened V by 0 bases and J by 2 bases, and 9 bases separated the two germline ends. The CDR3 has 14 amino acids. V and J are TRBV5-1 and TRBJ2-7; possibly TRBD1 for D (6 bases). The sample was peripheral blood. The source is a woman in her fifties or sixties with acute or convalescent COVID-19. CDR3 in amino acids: CASSLGTETYEQYF. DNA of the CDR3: TGCGCCAGCAGCTTGGGGACAGAGACCTACGAGCAGTACTTC.